This TCR beta chain was captured in a study of regulatory T cells in long-lasting Graves disease (dated by TCRdb to about 2021). In terms of the full investigation: Persistent Graves' disease was defined as persistently positive TSH receptor autoantibodies together with antithyroid drug treatment for over 5 years. This study used TCR sequencing and RNA sequencing of peripheral blood to compare persistent Graves' disease patients against newly diagnosed Graves' disease patients. On average, persistent Graves' disease patients in the clinical cohort had been on antithyroid drugs for approximately ten years. A total of around 35 samples underwent TCR sequencing, from roughly 13 patients with persistent Graves' disease and some 20 patients with newly diagnosed Graves' disease. The study was registered as a clinical trial and conducted in China.

This specimen's time point label, interpreted: persistent/refractory GD, antithyroid drugs over 5 years with positive TRAb. For both TCR sequencing and RNA sequencing, RNA was extracted from PBMCs using TRIzol. The diagnosis of Graves' disease was made according to American Thyroid Association guidelines. Recruitment of patients was carried out at an endocrinology department in Xi'an, China. Each patient gave 9 to 10 milliliters of peripheral blood, collected in an EDTA anticoagulant tube. Ficoll Paque Plus density gradient separation was used to isolate PBMCs, and no additional T cell sorting was done. An Agilent 2100 Bioanalyzer and agarose gel were used to check RNA quality, and a NanoDrop 2000 was used to measure RNA concentration. What the research found in general, with its limitations: Peripheral blood alone was examined, since thyroid tissue, which constituted the primary lesion, could not be accessed. Compared with newly diagnosed patients, persistent Graves' disease patients had lower TCR Shannon entropy and fewer highly expanded clones, which suggests clonal expansion. Patients with persistent disease shared more public clonotypes (about 2,500) than newly diagnosed patients did (approximately 990). The small sample size was acknowledged by the authors as a limitation that may reduce accuracy. Only the TCR beta chain was sequenced and analyzed. Preferential use of TRBV28, TRBJ1-2 and TRBJ2-5 was observed in persistent disease, whereas TRBV20-1 and TRBJ2-1 were favored in newly diagnosed disease.

Counted from cysteine to phenylalanine, this CDR3 has 16 amino acids. The only DNA kept is the CDR3, 48 bases in frame from the first base. CDR1 and CDR2 were assigned from the germline V gene as MNHNS and SASEGT. With respect to this clonotype: Its antigen remains undetermined. Since a much larger clone is just one base distant, this may be a read error.

Library creation used multiplex PCR. For sequencing, an Illumina HiSeq 4000 was employed. To build TCR beta libraries, CDR3 regions were amplified by Arm-PCR using iRepertoire HTBI primers. Before sequencing, the PCR products underwent gel purification. From the authors' description of their analysis: Gene usage analysis of CDR3 amino acid clonotypes relied on the approximately 60 TRBV and fewer than 15 TRBJ segments identified across samples. COPE and FqMerger were used to merge filtered high-quality paired reads into contigs. Contigs were aligned with BLAST to IMGT TRBV, TRBD and TRBJ reference genes, and CDR3 was defined per IMGT. Highly expanded clones were defined as clonotypes with a frequency above 0.1%. Repertoire diversity was measured by Shannon entropy, and V-J evenness by the Gini coefficient. A clonotype found in more than one individual was treated as public. TCRdb reanalyzed the raw reads on its own, using fastp at Q25 for trimming and MiXCR for clone calling, and kept in-frame beta chains. Each entry is one CDR3 protein sequence, shown with its most common DNA and genes. These V and J calls are TCRdb output, not the study's own analysis. This sample has approximately 500,000 distinct CDR3 sequences in its table, and roughly 21% of those were observed once. In total, the top ten clones hold about 6.6% of the sample.

Recombination joined TRBV6-1 with TRBJ1-1; TRBD1 is perhaps the D gene, given 5 matching bases. Sequenced here: peripheral blood mononuclear cells (PBMCs), sampled when the disease was refractory, from a patient treated with antithyroid drugs. The sequence came from a female donor with Graves disease. The sequenced DNA is TGTGCCTGCAGAACAGGAGCGGAGGCTGTGAACACTGAAGCTTTCTTT. Protein translation: CACRTGAEAVNTEAFF.